This entry features one T cell receptor (beta chain) sequence. Vbeta (60) and Jbeta (13) primers were used in the PCR. Assay: immunoSEQ multiplex PCR; the TCRdb copy retains only in-frame clones and omits some. The sample lists roughly 150,000 clones; more than 75% were seen once. The CDR3 runs 14 residues. With 6 bases clipped from V and 1 base from J, the junction kept 4 bases outside the gene matches. From germline, CDR1 is LGHNA and CDR2 YNFKEQ. This specimen belongs to a study of cytomegalovirus exposure and HLA in healthy donors. The chain is built from TRBV4-2 and TRBJ1-2; 8 bases fit TRBD1. The material sequenced was PBMCs. The sequence derives from a man aged 25 to 40 in good health and CMV-seropositive. CDR3 sequence (DNA): TGTGCCAGCAGTCAAACAGGGGGTAACTATGGCTACACCTTC. It translates to CASSQTGGNYGYTF.